A single sample gave rise to the 27 T cell receptor beta chains below, sequenced in a study of T cells in Graves' hyperthyroidism and ophthalmopathy. Amplification of TCR beta CDR3 regions used RNA as the template. Researchers ran a first-round RT-PCR on the TCR CDR3 using the HTBI primer set. MiXCR, run by TCRdb on the multiplex PCR reads, gives a single entry per CDR3 protein. Of around 540,000 distinct CDR3 sequences listed, just over 45% are singletons. Sequenced: peripheral blood or thyroid tissue (not recorded which). These receptors all stem from a woman under 30 with Graves' hyperthyroidism.

The sample holds a few counts of this clonotype. The V call is TRBV5-1, the J call TRBJ2-7; 7 bases match TRBD2. With 0 bases clipped from V and 2 bases from J, the junction kept 11 bases outside the gene matches. Germline V gene lookup returns CDR1 SGHRS and CDR2 YFSETQ. The CDR3 is made up of 17 amino acids. The CDR3 region is CASSLAGRGSPPYEQYF. CDR3 DNA sequence: TGCGCCAGCAGCTTGGCTGGACGCGGGAGCCCACCCTACGAGCAGTACTTC.

This clonotype has a handful of counts. The CDR3 loop reads CAISGTGANVLTF. CDR3 sequence (DNA): TGTGCCATCAGTGGGACAGGGGCCAACGTCCTGACTTTC. The genes are TRBV10-3 and TRBJ2-6, with D possibly being TRBD1 (5 bases). Trimming pared 4 bases from V and 4 bases from J, leaving 5 bases between. Germline lookup yields CDR1 ENHRY and CDR2 SYGVKD. The CDR3 length is 13 residues.

The chain recombines TRBV7-2 with TRBJ2-7, with 7 nucleotides matching TRBD2. V lost 5 bases and J lost 5; bases outside the gene matches: 15. The CDR3 is 16 amino acids. Per the germline V gene, CDR1 is SGHTA and CDR2 is FQGNSA. The CDR3 loop reads CASSQDVREMYHEQYF. The CDR3 DNA sequence: TGTGCCAGCAGCCAAGATGTGCGGGAGATGTACCACGAGCAGTACTTC.

This clonotype was seen ten or more times. The J gene is TRBJ2-5, the V gene TRBV7-2; 8 nucleotides agree with TRBD1. After removal of 5 bases from V and 1 base from J, the junction contained 3 bases not matched to a gene. Per germline, CDR1 SGHTA and CDR2 FQGNSA. This CDR3 region has 14 residues. The CDR3 region has the DNA TGTGCCAGCAGCCTGGGACAGGCCCAAGAGACCCAGTACTTC. It codes for CASSLGQAQETQYF.

In this sample, this clonotype turned up a few times. Germline and junction disagree at one end, which may indicate a read error. The chain combines TRBV5-1 with TRBJ2-5; TRBD2 might be the D (6 bases). The germline V gene encodes CDR1 SGHRS and CDR2 YFSETQ. This CDR3 is 15 amino acids long. CDR3 region: CASSQDGGGRETQYF. The DNA of the CDR3 is TGTGCCAGCAGCCAAGATGGGGGAGGACGAGAGACCCAGTACTTC.

This clonotype was recorded many times. The CDR3 sequence is CASSHEGGQPQHF. The CDR3 DNA reads TGTGCCAGCAGCCATGAGGGGGGACAGCCCCAGCATTTT. The chain uses TRBV2 and TRBJ1-5, with a weak D call TRBD1 (6 bases). Per germline, CDR1 SNHLY and CDR2 FYNNEI. Trimming took off 6 bases at V and 7 bases at J, with 13 bases between the two ends. CDR3 length: 13 residues.

This clonotype was counted only a few times. The rearrangement uses TRBV7-9 and TRBJ1-2; D not resolved. CDR1 SEHNR and CDR2 FQNEAQ come from the germline V gene (reference sequence). V lost 6 bases to trimming and J lost 8 bases, with 19 bases between them. CDR3 size: 14 residues. The CDR3 DNA sequence: TGTGCCAGCAGTGAAGCAGTGCAGGATCGGGGCTACACCTTC. Translated: CASSEAVQDRGYTF.

This clonotype has ten or more counts. V is TRBV10-1 and J is TRBJ2-7, with TRBD2 as a possible D gene (6 bases). CDR1 and CDR2 (germline): WNHNN, SYGVQD (reference sequence). CDR3 length: 14 amino acids. Trimming left V 0 bases short and J 5 bases short, with 11 bases between. DNA of the CDR3: TGCGCCAGCAGTGAGTCCGCGGGAACGAACGAGCAGTACTTC. This codes for CASSESAGTNEQYF.

This rearrangement joins TRBV24-1 to TRBJ1-2; TRBD1 matches at 8 bases. Germline CDR1 reads KGHDR; CDR2 reads SFDVKD. There are 12 residues in the CDR3. CDR3 region: CAKPTGAYGYTF. CDR3 DNA sequence: TGTGCGAAACCGACAGGGGCCTATGGCTACACCTTC.

The chain is built from TRBV27 and TRBJ1-5; unclear D gene. This CDR3 is built from 16 residues. The V end was cut by 4 bases, the J end by 0 bases, with 13 bases between. Germline-derived CDR1 and CDR2 are MNHEY and SMNVEV (reference sequence). CDR3 loop: CASSSNFHNSNQPQHF. CDR3 DNA: TGTGCCAGCAGTTCGAATTTTCATAATAGCAATCAGCCCCAGCATTTT.

This clonotype was seen at least ten times. V gene TRBV7-9 combines with J gene TRBJ2-7, with D hard to call. Trimming pared 3 bases from V and 5 bases from J, leaving 5 bases between. The CDR3 is 11 residues long. Germline CDR1 and CDR2: SEHNR and FQNEAQ (reference sequence). CDR3 region: CASSFSNEQYF. Here the CDR3 DNA reads TGTGCCAGCAGCTTCTCGAACGAGCAGTACTTC.

This clonotype has ten or more counts. The genes are TRBV5-1 and TRBJ1-1; no clear D. The V end lost 1 base, the J end lost 4 bases, and 8 bases lay between the germline ends. The CDR3 spans 13 residues. The germline CDR1 and CDR2 sequences are SGHRS and YFSETQ. CDR3 loop: CASSLWRSTEAFF. The CDR3 nucleotides are TGCGCCAGCAGCTTGTGGAGATCCACTGAAGCTTTCTTT.

There are a few counts of this clonotype. V is TRBV7-2 and J is TRBJ1-3; no firm D call. The germline gives CDR1 SGHTA, CDR2 FQGNSA. Deletions cut 6 bases from V and 2 bases from J, with 8 bases between. This CDR3 is built from 13 residues. CDR3 loop: CASRPNTGNTIYF. DNA for the CDR3: TGTGCCAGCAGGCCCAATACTGGAAACACCATATATTTT.

A note on this clonotype: At one end, the junction sequence differs from germline, possibly due to a read error. V usage is TRBV5-6 and J usage is TRBJ1-6, with D hard to call. There are 13 residues in the CDR3. In germline, CDR1 is SGHDT, CDR2 YYEEEE. CDR3 loop: CASSQGSGSPLHF. In DNA form, the CDR3 reads TGCGCCAGCAGCCAAGGATCCGGTTCACCCCTCCACTTT.

This clonotype was found many times. The chain couples TRBV15 to TRBJ2-7; TRBD2 agrees at 8 bases. Germline CDR1 reads LNHNV; CDR2 reads YYDKDF (reference sequence). The CDR3 contains 15 residues. J lost 0 bases, V lost 0 bases, and 1 base had no gene match. CDR3 sequence (DNA): TGTGCCACCAGCAGAGATAGCGGGGACTCCTACGAGCAGTACTTC. It translates to CATSRDSGDSYEQYF. The variable domain in full, with the rest retrieved from reference TRBV15 and TRBJ2-7, is DAMVIQNPRYQVTQFGKPVTLSCSQTLNHNVMYWYQQKSSQAPKLLFHYYDKDFNNEADTPDNFQSRRPNTSFCFLDIRSPGLGDTAMYLCATSRDSGDSYEQYFGPGTRLTVT.

The rearrangement links TRBV25-1 to TRBJ2-5, with 11 bases matching TRBD1. From germline, CDR1 is MGHDK and CDR2 SYGVNS. The junction had 10 bases not matched to a gene; V was cut back by 6 bases and J by 7 bases. The CDR3 extends over 15 amino acids. CDR3 DNA sequence: TGTGCCAGCAGCTGGACAGGGGGCGTTCAGGGGACCCAGTACTTC. Translating gives CASSWTGGVQGTQYF.

Concerning this clonotype itself: The CDR3 does not close with the conserved phenylalanine or tryptophan, likely indicating a read error. The chain combines TRBV12-3 or TRBV12-4 with TRBJ1-4; TRBD1 is a possible D gene (5 bases). The CDR3 contains 10 residues. V was trimmed by 6 bases and J by 14 bases, leaving 10 bases between them. The CDR3 sequence is CASRGEGLFL. The CDR3 DNA sequence: TGTGCCAGCAGGGGGGAGGGCCTGTTTCTT.

The chain is built from TRBV9 and TRBJ2-5; TRBD2 aligns across 7 bases. V shed 0 bases, J shed 9 bases, and the junction held 5 bases outside the gene matches. CDR3 length: 13 amino acids. CDR1 and CDR2 (germline): SGDLS, YYNGEE. The CDR3, as DNA: TGTGCCAGCAGCGTAGGATGGGGGGGTTCCCAGTACTTC. This encodes CASSVGWGGSQYF.

The V gene is TRBV10-3, the J gene TRBJ1-1; possibly TRBD1 for D (5 bases). The germline V gene encodes CDR1 ENHRY and CDR2 SYGVKD. The CDR3 loop spans 15 amino acids. Between the trimmed V and J ends, which lost 6 bases and 5 bases, there was a span of 19 bases. CDR3: CAISLVRGFGTEAFF. CDR3 DNA: TGTGCCATCAGCTTAGTTCGGGGGTTTGGTACTGAAGCTTTCTTT.

The rearrangement joins TRBV6-6 to TRBJ1-3; weak D call: TRBD1 (6 bases). V lost 7 bases and J lost 2, with 9 bases in between. Germline V gene lookup returns CDR1 MNHNY and CDR2 SVGAGI (reference sequence). This CDR3 has 13 amino acids. CDR3 coding DNA: TGTGCCAGCAACGAGGGGGCTGGAAACACCATATATTTT. It codes for CASNEGAGNTIYF.

This clonotype has just a few counts. The chain employs TRBV7-9 and TRBJ2-7; D uncertain. Trimming cost V 5 bases and J 3 bases, with 14 bases left between them. In germline, CDR1 is SEHNR, CDR2 FQNEAQ (reference sequence). The CDR3 has 14 amino acids. CDR3 in amino acids: CASSRTSRSYEQYF. DNA of the CDR3: TGTGCCAGCAGCCGAACCTCACGGAGCTACGAGCAGTACTTC.

The chain combines TRBV2 with TRBJ2-7, with D possibly matching TRBD1 (6 bases). The V gene's germline CDR1 is SNHLY and CDR2 FYNNEI. The CDR3 is 14 residues long. Trimming removed 5 bases at V and 5 bases at J, with 16 bases between. As DNA, the CDR3 is TGTGCCAGCAGTCCCTTACAGGGAAGTGACGAGCAGTACTTC. Translated: CASSPLQGSDEQYF.

This clonotype was counted at least ten times. The V gene is TRBV5-1, the J gene TRBJ1-1; TRBD1 is a possible D gene (6 bases). Germline V CDR1 and CDR2: SGHRS, YFSETQ. The CDR3 contains 14 residues. Trimming shortened V by 1 base and J by 4 bases, and 11 bases separated the two germline ends. The CDR3 coding sequence is TGCGCCAGCAGCTTGTTCAGGGGCGGCACTGAAGCTTTCTTT. Translating it yields CASSLFRGGTEAFF.

At least ten counts were recorded for this clonotype. The genes are TRBV29-1 and TRBJ1-5; D uncertain. Germline V lookup: CDR1 SQVTM, CDR2 ANQGSEA. The CDR3 is 13 amino acids. Trimming took off 7 bases at V and 3 bases at J, with 13 bases between the two ends. CDR3 sequence reads: CSGTIGDNQPQHF. As DNA, the CDR3 is TGCAGCGGCACCATTGGGGACAATCAGCCCCAGCATTTT.

On this clonotype: The CDR3 ends on some other residue instead of the conserved phenylalanine or tryptophan, so this is likely a read error. The V gene is TRBV7-9, the J gene TRBJ1-3; D is undetermined. Germline V gives CDR1 SEHNR, CDR2 FQNEAQ (reference sequence). The CDR3 totals 14 residues. V was cut by 3 bases and J by 7 bases, with 13 bases left in between. DNA of the CDR3: TGTGCCAGCAGCTTTGGCCCAGTCGGGAACACCATATATTCT. Translation: CASSFGPVGNTIYS.

This clonotype appeared a single time. V gene TRBV25-1 combines with J gene TRBJ1-5; tentative D call: TRBD1 (5 bases). The V end lost 3 bases, the J end lost 9 bases, and 15 bases lay between the germline ends. The CDR3 loop spans 14 amino acids. Germline values: CDR1 MGHDK, CDR2 SYGVNS. CDR3 residues: CASSDLTAQWPQHF. The DNA of the CDR3 is TGTGCCAGCAGTGATTTGACAGCACAATGGCCCCAGCATTTT.

V usage is TRBV6-1 and J usage is TRBJ1-5, with D perhaps matching TRBD1 (6 bases). In germline, CDR1 is MNHNS, CDR2 SASEGT. The CDR3 runs to 15 residues. Trimming cost V 0 bases and J 6 bases, with 12 bases left between them. In DNA, the CDR3 is TGTGCCAGCAGTGAAGCGCACAGGGTAGGTCAGCCCCAGCATTTT. Translating gives CASSEAHRVGQPQHF.